The 15 T cell receptor beta chains below all came from one sample that was sequenced in a study of T-cell memory formation after mild COVID-19. From the 5' RACE reads, TCRdb called clonotypes with MiXCR, one entry per CDR3 protein. The table records about 540,000 distinct CDR3 sequences, about 20% of them present only once. What was sequenced was PBMCs or a T cell subset sorted from them (not recorded which). The receptor source for this set is an adult woman who had mild COVID-19 (a few samples of this study predate the infection). Cell type and time point are not known.

A few counts support this clonotype. V and J are TRBV4-2 and TRBJ1-1; D is unresolved. Trimming removed 5 bases at V and 1 base at J, with 11 bases between. Per the germline V gene, CDR1 is LGHNA and CDR2 is YNFKEQ. The CDR3 length is 14 residues. CDR3 loop: CASSVVGANTEAFF. CDR3 sequence (DNA): TGTGCCAGCAGCGTAGTCGGAGCGAACACTGAAGCTTTCTTT.

This chain connects TRBV3-1 to TRBJ2-3; possibly TRBD2 for D (5 bases). The V gene lost 8 bases and the J gene lost 2 bases, with 17 bases spanning the gap. The germline gives CDR1 LGHDT, CDR2 YNNKEL (reference sequence). The CDR3 is 15 residues long. CDR3 in amino acids: CASGSTGGHTDTQYF. The DNA of the CDR3 is TGTGCCAGCGGGAGTACGGGCGGTCACACAGATACGCAGTATTTT.

This clonotype occurred a few times. J is TRBJ2-5 and V is TRBV2; D assignment may be TRBD1 or TRBD2 (5 bases each). There are 15 residues in the CDR3. V lost 3 bases and J lost 7, with 18 bases in between. The V gene's germline CDR1 is SNHLY and CDR2 FYNNEI. CDR3 sequence: CASSDRGPELGTQYF. The CDR3 DNA sequence: TGTGCCAGCAGTGATCGGGGACCTGAGCTTGGGACCCAGTACTTC.

This clonotype has only one observation. The chain carries TRBV3-1 and TRBJ1-2, with a tentative D call TRBD1 (6 bases). Trimming removed 4 bases from V and 5 bases from J, with 11 bases in between. The CDR3 is 13 residues long. CDR1 is LGHDT, CDR2 YNNKEL, per germline (reference sequence). The CDR3 reads CASSPSTGYGYTF. The CDR3 coding sequence is TGTGCCAGCAGCCCCTCGACAGGTTATGGCTACACCTTC.

Only a few counts were recorded for this clonotype. The V and J genes are TRBV7-2 and TRBJ1-1, with 9 bases fitting TRBD1. Unmatched junction bases numbered 1, after V lost 4 bases and J lost 4 bases. The CDR3 length is 13 residues. Germline values: CDR1 SGHTA, CDR2 FQGNSA. This CDR3 is CASSWDRATEAFF. DNA for the CDR3: TGTGCCAGCAGCTGGGACAGGGCCACTGAAGCTTTCTTT.

This clonotype showed up just a few times. This chain connects TRBV5-1 to TRBJ2-7; TRBD2 might be the D (6 bases). CDR3 length: 15 amino acids. The V and J ends lost 0 bases and 2 bases respectively, with 12 bases between them. Germline V lookup: CDR1 SGHRS, CDR2 YFSETQ. CDR3 region: CASSLVGSGPYEQYF. As DNA, the CDR3 is TGCGCCAGCAGCTTGGTGGGTAGCGGACCCTACGAGCAGTACTTC.

CDR3 loop: CSVEPGRRSEAFF. In DNA, the CDR3 is TGCAGCGTTGAACCGGGGCGTAGATCTGAAGCTTTCTTT. The gene calls are TRBV29-1 and TRBJ1-1, with D perhaps TRBD1 (5 bases). CDR1 is SQVTM, CDR2 ANQGSEA, per germline. CDR3 size: 13 residues. V was trimmed by 2 bases and J by 6 bases, leaving 13 bases between them.

V usage is TRBV12-3 or TRBV12-4 and J usage is TRBJ1-1, with 11 nucleotides matching TRBD1. V lost 1 base and J lost 3; bases outside the gene matches: 4. The CDR3 consists of 16 residues. CDR3 sequence reads: CASSLVLGQGDTEAFF. In DNA, the CDR3 is TGTGCCAGCAGTTTAGTGTTGGGACAGGGGGACACTGAAGCTTTCTTT.

This clonotype was seen a few times. CDR3 sequence: CASSLVGLAAGELFF. The DNA of the CDR3 is TGTGCCAGCAGCTTAGTGGGACTAGCGGCCGGGGAGCTGTTTTTT. This chain links TRBV7-2 with TRBJ2-2, with 11 bases that match TRBD2. V was clipped by 1 base and J by 6 bases; unmatched bases: 1. The CDR3 has 15 amino acids. CDR1 is SGHTA, CDR2 FQGNSA, per germline.

This chain uses TRBV12-3 or TRBV12-4 with TRBJ1-4; the D is unclear. The V end lost 2 bases, the J end lost 3 bases, and 7 bases lay between the germline ends. CDR3 length equals 14 residues. The CDR3 DNA reads as TGTGCCAGCAGTTTAAGTGAGGCTAATGAAAAACTGTTTTTT. Translated: CASSLSEANEKLFF.

This sequence joins TRBV5-8 and TRBJ1-2; TRBD1 matches 8 bases. V trimming: 2 bases; J trimming: 2 bases; junction bases outside the gene matches: 5. Germline V CDR1 and CDR2: SGHTS, YDEGEE. This CDR3 is built from 15 residues. CDR3 sequence (DNA): TGTGCCAGCAGCTTAGGACAGGGCCTAAACTATGGCTACACCTTC. Residues: CASSLGQGLNYGYTF.

This clonotype was picked up a small number of times. CDR3 in DNA: TGTGCCAGCAGCGTAGGGGGAGGTGAGCAGTTCTTC. Its protein is CASSVGGGEQFF. The V call is TRBV9, the J call TRBJ2-1, with D perhaps TRBD2 (6 bases). Trimming cost V 0 bases and J 9 bases, with 7 bases left between them. This CDR3 spans 12 amino acids. Looked up from germline, CDR1 is SGDLS and CDR2 is YYNGEE.

The chain couples TRBV2 to TRBJ2-2; D may match TRBD1 or TRBD2 (5 bases each). Germline CDR1 and CDR2: SNHLY and FYNNEI. Trimming pared 4 bases from V and 6 bases from J, leaving 15 bases between. This CDR3 has 15 residues. The CDR3 spells CASSGGAQLAGELFF. The CDR3 region has the DNA TGTGCCAGCAGTGGAGGGGCCCAACTTGCCGGGGAGCTGTTTTTT.

The rearrangement links TRBV12-3 or TRBV12-4 to TRBJ1-2, with 9 bases matching TRBD1. Unmatched junction bases numbered 8, after V lost 5 bases and J lost 7 bases. The CDR3 sequence is 14 residues long. The CDR3 loop is CASSPVGTGRGYTF. The CDR3 nucleotides are TGTGCCAGCAGTCCCGTCGGGACAGGGCGTGGCTACACCTTC.

A few counts support this clonotype. The V and J genes are TRBV7-9 and TRBJ2-5; D unresolved. Trimming stripped 3 bases from V and 0 bases from J, with 8 bases between. The CDR3 is made up of 14 amino acids. In germline, CDR1 is SEHNR, CDR2 FQNEAQ (reference sequence). The CDR3 DNA follows: TGTGCCAGCAGCTTTAACCAGAACCAAGAGACCCAGTACTTC. As protein: CASSFNQNQETQYF.